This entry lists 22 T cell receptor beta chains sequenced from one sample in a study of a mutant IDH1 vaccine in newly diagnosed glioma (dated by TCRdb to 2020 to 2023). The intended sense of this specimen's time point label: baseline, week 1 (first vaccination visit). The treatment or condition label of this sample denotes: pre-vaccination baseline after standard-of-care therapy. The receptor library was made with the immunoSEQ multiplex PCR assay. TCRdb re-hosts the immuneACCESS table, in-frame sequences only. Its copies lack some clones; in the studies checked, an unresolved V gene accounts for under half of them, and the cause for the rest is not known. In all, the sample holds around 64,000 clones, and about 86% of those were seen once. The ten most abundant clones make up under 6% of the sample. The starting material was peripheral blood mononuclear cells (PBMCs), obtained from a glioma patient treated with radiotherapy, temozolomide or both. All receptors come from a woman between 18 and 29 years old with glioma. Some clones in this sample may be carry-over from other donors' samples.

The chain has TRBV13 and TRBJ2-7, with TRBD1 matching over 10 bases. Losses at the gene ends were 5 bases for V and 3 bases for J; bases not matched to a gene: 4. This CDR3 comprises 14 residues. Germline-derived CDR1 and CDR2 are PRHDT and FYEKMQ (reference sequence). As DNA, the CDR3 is TGTGCCAGCAGCACCCGGACAGGGGGCTACGAGCAGTACTTC. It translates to CASSTRTGGYEQYF.

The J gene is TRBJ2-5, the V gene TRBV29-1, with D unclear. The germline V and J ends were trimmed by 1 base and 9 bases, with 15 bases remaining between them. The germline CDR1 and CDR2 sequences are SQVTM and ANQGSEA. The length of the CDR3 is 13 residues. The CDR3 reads CSVEGTTSAAQYF. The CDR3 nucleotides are TGCAGCGTTGAAGGGACCACGTCGGCGGCCCAGTACTTC.

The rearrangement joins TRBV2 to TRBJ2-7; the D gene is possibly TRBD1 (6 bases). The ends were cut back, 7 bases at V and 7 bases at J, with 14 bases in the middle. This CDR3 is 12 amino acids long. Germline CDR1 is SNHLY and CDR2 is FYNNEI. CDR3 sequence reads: CASIYREGEQYF. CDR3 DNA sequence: TGTGCCAGCATTTACAGGGAAGGGGAGCAGTACTTC.

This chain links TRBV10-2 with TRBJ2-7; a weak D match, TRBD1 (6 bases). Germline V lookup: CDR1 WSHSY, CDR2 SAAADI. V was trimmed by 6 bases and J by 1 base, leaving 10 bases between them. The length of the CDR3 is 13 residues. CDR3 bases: TGCGCCAGCAGGGGGGCCAGTTCCTACGAGCAGTACTTC. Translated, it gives CASRGASSYEQYF.

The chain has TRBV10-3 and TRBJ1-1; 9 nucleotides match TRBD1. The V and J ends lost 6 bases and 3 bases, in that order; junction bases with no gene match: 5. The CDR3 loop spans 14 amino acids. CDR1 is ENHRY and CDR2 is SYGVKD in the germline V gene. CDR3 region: CAISPTGGDTEAFF. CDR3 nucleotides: TGTGCCATCAGCCCGACAGGGGGGGACACTGAAGCTTTCTTT.

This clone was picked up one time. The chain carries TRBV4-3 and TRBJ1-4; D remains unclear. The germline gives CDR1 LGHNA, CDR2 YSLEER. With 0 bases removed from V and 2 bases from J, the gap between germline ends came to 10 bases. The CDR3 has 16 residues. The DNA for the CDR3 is TGCGCCAGCAGCCAAGATCTGACGGGCACTAATGAAAAACTGTTTTTT. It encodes CASSQDLTGTNEKLFF.

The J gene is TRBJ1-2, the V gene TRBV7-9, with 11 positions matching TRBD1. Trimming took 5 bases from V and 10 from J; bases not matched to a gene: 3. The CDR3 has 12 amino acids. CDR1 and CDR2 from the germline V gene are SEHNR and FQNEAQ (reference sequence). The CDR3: CASSLGQGAYTF. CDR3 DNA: TGTGCCAGCAGCCTAGGACAGGGGGCCTACACCTTC.

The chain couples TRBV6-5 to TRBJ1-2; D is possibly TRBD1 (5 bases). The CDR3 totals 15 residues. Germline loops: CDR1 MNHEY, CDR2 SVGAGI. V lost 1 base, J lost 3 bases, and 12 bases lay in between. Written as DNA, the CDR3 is TGTGCCAGCAGTTACTGGTCCGGGGACCACTATGGCTACACCTTC. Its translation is CASSYWSGDHYGYTF.

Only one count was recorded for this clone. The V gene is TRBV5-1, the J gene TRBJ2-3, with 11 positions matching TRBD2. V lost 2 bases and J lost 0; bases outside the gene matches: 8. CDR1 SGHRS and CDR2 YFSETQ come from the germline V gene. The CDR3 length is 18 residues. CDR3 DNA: TGCGCCAGCAGCTTAACCGGGACTAGCGGCCCTAGCACAGATACGCAGTATTTT. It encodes CASSLTGTSGPSTDTQYF.

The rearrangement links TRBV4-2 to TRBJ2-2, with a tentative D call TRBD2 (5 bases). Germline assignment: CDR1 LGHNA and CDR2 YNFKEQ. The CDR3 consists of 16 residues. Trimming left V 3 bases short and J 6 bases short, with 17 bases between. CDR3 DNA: TGTGCCAGCAGCCAGTGGTCGGGTGGGAGCGCCGGGGAGCTGTTTTTT. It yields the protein CASSQWSGGSAGELFF.

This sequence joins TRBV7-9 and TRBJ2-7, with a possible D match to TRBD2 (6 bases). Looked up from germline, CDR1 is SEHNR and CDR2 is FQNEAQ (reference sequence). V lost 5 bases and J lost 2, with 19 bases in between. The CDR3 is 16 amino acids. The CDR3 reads CASSPSGVQATYEQYF. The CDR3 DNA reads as TGTGCCAGCAGCCCCTCGGGGGTACAGGCGACCTACGAGCAGTACTTC.

This chain's CDR3 is CASSQSSGTGSEAFF. The CDR3, as DNA: TGCGCCAGCAGCCAATCGTCCGGGACAGGGTCTGAAGCTTTCTTT. V usage is TRBV4-3 and J usage is TRBJ1-1; 9 bases are a match to TRBD1. The CDR3 sequence is 15 residues long. Germline CDR1 is LGHNA and CDR2 is YSLEER. V lost 2 bases, J lost 6 bases, and 7 bases stayed unmatched.

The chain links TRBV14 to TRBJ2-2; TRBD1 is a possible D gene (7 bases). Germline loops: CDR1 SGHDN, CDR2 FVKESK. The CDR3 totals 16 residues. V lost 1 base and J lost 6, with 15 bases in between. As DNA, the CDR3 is TGTGCCAGCAGCCAAGCTGCAGGGGGGTACGCCGGGGAGCTGTTTTTT. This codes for CASSQAAGGYAGELFF.

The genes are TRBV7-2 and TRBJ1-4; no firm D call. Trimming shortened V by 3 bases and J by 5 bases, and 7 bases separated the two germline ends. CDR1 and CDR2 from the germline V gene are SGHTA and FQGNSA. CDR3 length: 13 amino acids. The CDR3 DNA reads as TGTGCCAGCAGCTTCAAGAAAAATGAAAAACTGTTTTTT. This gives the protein CASSFKKNEKLFF. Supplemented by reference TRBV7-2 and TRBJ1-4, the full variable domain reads GAGVSQSPSNKVTEKGKDVELRCDPISGHTALYWYRQSLGQGLEFLIYFQGNSAPDKSGLPSDRFSAERTGGSVSTLTIQRTQQEDSAVYLCASSFKKNEKLFFGSGTQLSVL.

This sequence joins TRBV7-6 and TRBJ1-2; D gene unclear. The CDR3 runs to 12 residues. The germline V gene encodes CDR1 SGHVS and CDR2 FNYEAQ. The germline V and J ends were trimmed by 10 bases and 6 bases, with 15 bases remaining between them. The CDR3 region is CATLLPGHGYTF. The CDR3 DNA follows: TGTGCCACCTTATTGCCTGGTCATGGCTACACCTTC.

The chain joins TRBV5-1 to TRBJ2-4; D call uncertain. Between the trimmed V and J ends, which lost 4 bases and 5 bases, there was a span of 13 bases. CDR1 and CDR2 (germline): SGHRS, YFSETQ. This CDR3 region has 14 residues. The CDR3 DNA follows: TGCGCCAGCAGCGTGGGGTACGCGGAAAACATTCAGTACTTC. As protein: CASSVGYAENIQYF.

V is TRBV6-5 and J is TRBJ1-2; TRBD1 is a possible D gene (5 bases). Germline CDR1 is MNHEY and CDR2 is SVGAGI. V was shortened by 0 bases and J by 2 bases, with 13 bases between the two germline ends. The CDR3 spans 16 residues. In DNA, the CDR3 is TGTGCCAGCAGTTACTCGGGGGAAGGGACCAACTATGGCTACACCTTC. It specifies CASSYSGEGTNYGYTF.

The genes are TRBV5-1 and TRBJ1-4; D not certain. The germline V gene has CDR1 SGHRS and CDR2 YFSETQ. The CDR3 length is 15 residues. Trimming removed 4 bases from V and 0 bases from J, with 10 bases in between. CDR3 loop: CASSPSSPTNEKLFF. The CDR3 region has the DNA TGCGCCAGCAGCCCAAGTTCGCCAACTAATGAAAAACTGTTTTTT.

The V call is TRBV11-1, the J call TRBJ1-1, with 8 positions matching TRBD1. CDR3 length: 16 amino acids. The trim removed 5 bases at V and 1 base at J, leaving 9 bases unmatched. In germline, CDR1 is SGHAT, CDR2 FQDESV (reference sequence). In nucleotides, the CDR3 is TGTGCCAGCAGCCACAGGGGGACTTTCGGGAACACTGAAGCTTTCTTT. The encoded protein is CASSHRGTFGNTEAFF. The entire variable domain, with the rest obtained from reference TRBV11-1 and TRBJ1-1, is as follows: EAEVAQSPRYKITEKSQAVAFWCDPISGHATLYWYRQILGQGPELLVQFQDESVVDDSQLPKDRFSAERLKGVDSTLKIQPAELGDSAMYLCASSHRGTFGNTEAFFGQGTRLTVV.

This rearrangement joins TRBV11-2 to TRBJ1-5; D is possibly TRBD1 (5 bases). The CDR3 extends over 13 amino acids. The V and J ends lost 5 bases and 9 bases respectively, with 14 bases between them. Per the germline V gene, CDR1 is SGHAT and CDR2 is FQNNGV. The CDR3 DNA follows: TGTGCCAGCAGCCGGGACCCGGATACGCCCCAGCATTTT. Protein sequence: CASSRDPDTPQHF. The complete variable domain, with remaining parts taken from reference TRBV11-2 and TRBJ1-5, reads EAGVAQSPRYKIIEKRQSVAFWCNPISGHATLYWYQQILGQGPKLLIQFQNNGVVDDSQLPKDRFSAERLKGVDSTLKIQPAKLEDSAVYLCASSRDPDTPQHFGDGTRLSIL.

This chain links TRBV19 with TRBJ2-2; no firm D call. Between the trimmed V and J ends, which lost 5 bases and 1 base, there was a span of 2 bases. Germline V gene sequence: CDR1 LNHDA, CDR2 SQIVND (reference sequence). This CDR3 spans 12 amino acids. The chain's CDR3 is CASSENTGELFF. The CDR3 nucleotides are TGTGCCAGTAGTGAGAACACCGGGGAGCTGTTTTTT.

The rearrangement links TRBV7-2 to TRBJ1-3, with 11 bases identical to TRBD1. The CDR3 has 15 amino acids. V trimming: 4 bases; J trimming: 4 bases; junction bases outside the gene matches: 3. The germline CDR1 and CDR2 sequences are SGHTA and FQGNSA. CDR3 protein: CASSSDRGLGNTIYF. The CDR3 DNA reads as TGTGCCAGCAGCTCGGACAGGGGGCTGGGAAACACCATATATTTT.